This T cell receptor (beta chain) is drawn from a study of blood T cell repertoires in COVID-19. In the authors' workflow: Reference gene primer amplification yielded estimated nucleated cell counts. Only in-frame clones appear in the TCRdb table, and some are missing; sequencing was by immunoSEQ multiplex PCR. V, J and clone size are taken as reported in that table, and D and trimming were inferred from the DNA itself. The sample includes around 100,000 clones, roughly 85% of them seen just once. Trimming shortened V by 3 bases and J by 2 bases, and 7 bases separated the two germline ends. Germline lookup yields CDR1 LNHDA and CDR2 SQIVND (reference sequence). The CDR3 is 14 amino acids.

The chain employs TRBV19 and TRBJ1-4; a weak D match, TRBD1 (5 bases). Sequencing was done on a sample of peripheral blood. The sequence derives from a man in his fifties with active COVID-19. The CDR3 reads CASSIGGTNEKLFF. The CDR3 DNA sequence: TGTGCCAGTAGTATTGGGGGGACTAATGAAAAACTGTTTTTT.